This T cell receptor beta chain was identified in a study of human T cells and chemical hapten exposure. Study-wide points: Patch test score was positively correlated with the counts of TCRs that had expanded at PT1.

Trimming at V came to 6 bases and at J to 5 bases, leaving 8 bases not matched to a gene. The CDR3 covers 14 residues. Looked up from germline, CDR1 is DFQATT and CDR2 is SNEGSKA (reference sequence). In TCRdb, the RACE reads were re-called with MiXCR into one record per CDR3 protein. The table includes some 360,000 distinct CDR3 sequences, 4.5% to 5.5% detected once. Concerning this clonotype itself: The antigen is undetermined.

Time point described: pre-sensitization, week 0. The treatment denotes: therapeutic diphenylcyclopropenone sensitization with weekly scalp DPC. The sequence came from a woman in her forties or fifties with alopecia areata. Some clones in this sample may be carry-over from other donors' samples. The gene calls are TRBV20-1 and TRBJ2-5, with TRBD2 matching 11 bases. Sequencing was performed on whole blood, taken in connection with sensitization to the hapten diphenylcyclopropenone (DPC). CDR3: CSAVLAGVRETQYF. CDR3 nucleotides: TGCAGTGCGGTACTAGCGGGAGTGCGGGAGACCCAGTACTTC.